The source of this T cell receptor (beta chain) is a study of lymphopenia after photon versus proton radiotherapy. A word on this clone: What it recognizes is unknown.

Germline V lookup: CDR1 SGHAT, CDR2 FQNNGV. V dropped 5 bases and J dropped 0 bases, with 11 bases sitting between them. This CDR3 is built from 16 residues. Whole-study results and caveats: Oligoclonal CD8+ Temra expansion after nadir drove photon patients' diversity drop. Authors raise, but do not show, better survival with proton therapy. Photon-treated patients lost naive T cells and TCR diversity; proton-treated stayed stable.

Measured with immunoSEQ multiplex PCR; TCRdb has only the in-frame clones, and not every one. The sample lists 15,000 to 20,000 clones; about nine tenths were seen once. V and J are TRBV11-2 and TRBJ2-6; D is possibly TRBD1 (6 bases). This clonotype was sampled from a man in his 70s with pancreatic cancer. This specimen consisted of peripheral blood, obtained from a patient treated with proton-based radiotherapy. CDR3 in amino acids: CASSQLQGSGANVLTF. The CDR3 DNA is TGTGCCAGCAGCCAGCTACAGGGCTCTGGGGCCAACGTCCTGACTTTC.